This T cell receptor (beta chain) is from a study of cytomegalovirus exposure and HLA in healthy donors. Worth noting for this clone: Antigen specificity is unknown.

Findings and limits, study-wide: Association of a missense DCLRE1C variant with TCR beta V- and J-gene trimming was reported in a later analysis.

PCR employed 60 Vbeta and 13 Jbeta primers. In the original processing: About 80 million unique TCR beta chains, approximately 11 million of them shared, were counted by a later analysis. The assay was immunoSEQ multiplex PCR, and TCRdb's table has in-frame clones only and misses some. Clone size and V and J calls were adopted from that table, with D and trimming inferred from the DNA. Of approximately 170,000 clones listed, 60% to 85% are singletons. There are 15 residues in the CDR3. Unmatched junction bases numbered 9, after V lost 2 bases and J lost 7 bases. Looked up from germline, CDR1 is GTSNPN and CDR2 is SVGIG (reference sequence).

The chain links TRBV30 to TRBJ1-4; TRBD1 matches at 8 bases. This receptor was identified in a female donor in good health and CMV-seronegative. Material for sequencing was PBMCs. CDR3 bases: TGTGCCTGGAGTCTTTATCCGGGACAGGTTGAAAAACTGTTTTTT. Translated: CAWSLYPGQVEKLFF.